This T cell receptor beta chain was sequenced during a study of CD8 T cells in ankylosing spondylitis. Findings and limits, study-wide: Reportedly, matched ankylosing spondylitis synovial fluid was significantly enriched for disease-linked clones. Some of the motif variants had earlier been found in reactive arthritis patients' fluid and blood. One TCR beta motif, made up of several highly homologous variants, appeared characteristic of ankylosing spondylitis blood.

Points on this clonotype: Antigen: not known.

Via MiXCR, TCRdb re-called the 5' RACE reads, giving one row per CDR3 protein. The repertoire consists of about 540,000 distinct CDR3 sequences, with about 12% occurring once and the leading ten covering around 7%. V was trimmed by 3 bases and J by 3 bases, leaving 9 bases between them. The germline V gene encodes CDR1 LGHNA and CDR2 YNFKEQ. The CDR3 contains 13 residues. The source of this sequence is a male donor with ankylosing spondylitis. What was sequenced was blood, either unsorted or a sorted T cell fraction (not recorded which). The chain has TRBV4-2 and TRBJ2-7; a weak D match, TRBD1 (5 bases). Here the CDR3 DNA reads TGTGCCAGCAGCCACCCACAGGACTACGAGCAGTACTTC. Protein sequence: CASSHPQDYEQYF.